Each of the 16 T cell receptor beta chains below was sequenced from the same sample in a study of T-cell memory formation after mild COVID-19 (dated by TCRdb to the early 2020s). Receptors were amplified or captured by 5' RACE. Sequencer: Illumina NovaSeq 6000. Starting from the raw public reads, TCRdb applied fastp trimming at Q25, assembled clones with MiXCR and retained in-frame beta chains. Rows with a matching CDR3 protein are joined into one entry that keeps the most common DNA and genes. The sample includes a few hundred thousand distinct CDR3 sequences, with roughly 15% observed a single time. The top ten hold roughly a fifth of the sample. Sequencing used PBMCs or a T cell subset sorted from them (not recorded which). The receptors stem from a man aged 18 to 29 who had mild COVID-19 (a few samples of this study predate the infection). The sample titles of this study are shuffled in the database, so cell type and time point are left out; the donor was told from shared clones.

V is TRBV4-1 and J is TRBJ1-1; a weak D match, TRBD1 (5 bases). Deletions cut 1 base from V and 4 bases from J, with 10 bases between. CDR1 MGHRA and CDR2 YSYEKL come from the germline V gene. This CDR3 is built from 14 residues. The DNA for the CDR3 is TGCGCCAGCAGCCAAGTGGGCAGGGCCACTGAAGCTTTCTTT. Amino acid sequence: CASSQVGRATEAFF.

CDR3 coding DNA: TGCGCCAGCAGCTTGGAGGCCACCGGGACAGGGGGTAGTGAAAAACTGTTTTTT. Encoded protein: CASSLEATGTGGSEKLFF. The chain couples TRBV5-1 to TRBJ1-4; 11 bases map to TRBD1. Trimming took 0 bases from V and 7 from J; bases not matched to a gene: 11. CDR3 length: 18 amino acids. Germline V CDR1 and CDR2: SGHRS, YFSETQ.

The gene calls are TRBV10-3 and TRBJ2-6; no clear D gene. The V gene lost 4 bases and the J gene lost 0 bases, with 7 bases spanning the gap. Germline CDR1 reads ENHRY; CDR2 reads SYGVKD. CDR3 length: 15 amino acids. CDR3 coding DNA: TGTGCCATCAGTGGGTCAAACTCTGGGGCCAACGTCCTGACTTTC. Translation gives CAISGSNSGANVLTF.

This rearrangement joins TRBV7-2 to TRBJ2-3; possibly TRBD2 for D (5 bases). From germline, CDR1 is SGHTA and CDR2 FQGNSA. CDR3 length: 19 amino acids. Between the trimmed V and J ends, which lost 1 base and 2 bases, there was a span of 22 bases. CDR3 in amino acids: CASSLVGPWRIRDTDTQYF. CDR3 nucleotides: TGTGCCAGCAGCTTAGTAGGGCCCTGGAGGATTCGGGACACAGATACGCAGTATTTT. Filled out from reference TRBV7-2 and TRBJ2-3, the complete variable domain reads GAGVSQSPSNKVTEKGKDVELRCDPISGHTALYWYRQSLGQGLEFLIYFQGNSAPDKSGLPSDRFSAERTGGSVSTLTIQRTQQEDSAVYLCASSLVGPWRIRDTDTQYFGPGTRLTVL.

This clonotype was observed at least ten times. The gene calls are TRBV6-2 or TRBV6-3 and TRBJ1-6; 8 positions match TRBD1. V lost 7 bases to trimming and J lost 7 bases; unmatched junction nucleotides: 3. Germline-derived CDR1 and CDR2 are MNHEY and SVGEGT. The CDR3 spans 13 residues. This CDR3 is CASTRQGNSPLHF. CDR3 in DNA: TGTGCCAGCACCCGACAGGGGAATTCACCCCTCCACTTT.

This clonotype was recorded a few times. CDR3: CASSRDRTQETQYF. As DNA, the CDR3 is TGTGCCAGCAGTCGGGACAGGACCCAAGAGACCCAGTACTTC. The chain is built from TRBV12-3 or TRBV12-4 and TRBJ2-5; TRBD1 matches at 8 bases. The ends lost 5 bases at V and 1 base at J; junction bases unmatched: 3. This CDR3 is built from 14 residues.

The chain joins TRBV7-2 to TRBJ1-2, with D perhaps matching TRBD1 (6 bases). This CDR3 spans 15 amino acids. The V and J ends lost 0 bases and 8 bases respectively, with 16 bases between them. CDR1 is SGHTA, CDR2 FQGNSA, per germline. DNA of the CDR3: TGTGCCAGCAGCTTAGCATATCCGGGGGCGAGGGGCTACACCTTC. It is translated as CASSLAYPGARGYTF.

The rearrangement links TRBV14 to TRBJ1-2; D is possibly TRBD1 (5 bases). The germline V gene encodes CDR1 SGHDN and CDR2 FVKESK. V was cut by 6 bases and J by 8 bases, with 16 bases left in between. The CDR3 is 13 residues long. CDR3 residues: CASSPRRAGGYTF. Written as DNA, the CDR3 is TGTGCCAGCAGTCCGCGCAGGGCTGGCGGCTACACCTTC.

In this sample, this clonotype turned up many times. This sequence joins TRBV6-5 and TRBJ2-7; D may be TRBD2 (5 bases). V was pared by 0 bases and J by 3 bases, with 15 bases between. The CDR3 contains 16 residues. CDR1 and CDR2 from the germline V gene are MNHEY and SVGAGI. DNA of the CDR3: TGTGCCAGCAGTTACTCGACTGGTAGAGGGTACTACGAGCAGTACTTC. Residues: CASSYSTGRGYYEQYF.

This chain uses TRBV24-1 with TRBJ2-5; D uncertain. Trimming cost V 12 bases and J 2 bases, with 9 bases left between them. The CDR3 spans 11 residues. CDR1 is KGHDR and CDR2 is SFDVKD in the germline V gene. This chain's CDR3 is CAYTVQETQYF. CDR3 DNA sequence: TGTGCCTATACCGTTCAAGAGACCCAGTACTTC.

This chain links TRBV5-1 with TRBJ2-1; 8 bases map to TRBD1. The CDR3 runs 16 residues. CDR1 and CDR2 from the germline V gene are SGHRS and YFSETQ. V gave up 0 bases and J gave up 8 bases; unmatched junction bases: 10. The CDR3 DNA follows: TGCGCCAGCAGCTTGGGGTATGGCAAACAGGGGGATGAGCAGTTCTTC. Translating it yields CASSLGYGKQGDEQFF.

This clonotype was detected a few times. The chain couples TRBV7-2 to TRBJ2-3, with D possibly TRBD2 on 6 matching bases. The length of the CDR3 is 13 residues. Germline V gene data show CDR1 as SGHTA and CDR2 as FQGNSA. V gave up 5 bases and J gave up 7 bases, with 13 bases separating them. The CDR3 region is CASSGGDKYTQYF. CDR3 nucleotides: TGTGCCAGCAGCGGCGGGGATAAATATACGCAGTATTTT.

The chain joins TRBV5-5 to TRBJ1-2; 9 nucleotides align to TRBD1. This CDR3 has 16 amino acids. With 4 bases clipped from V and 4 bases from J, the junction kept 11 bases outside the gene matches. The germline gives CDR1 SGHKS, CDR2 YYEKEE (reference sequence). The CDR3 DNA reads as TGTGCCAGCAGCCGCTCGACAGGGGGTCTTCGCTATGGCTACACCTTC. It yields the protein CASSRSTGGLRYGYTF. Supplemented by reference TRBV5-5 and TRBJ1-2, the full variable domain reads DAGVTQSPTHLIKTRGQQVTLRCSPISGHKSVSWYQQVLGQGPQFIFQYYEKEERGRGNFPDRFSARQFPNYSSELNVNALLLGDSALYLCASSRSTGGLRYGYTFGSGTRLTVV.

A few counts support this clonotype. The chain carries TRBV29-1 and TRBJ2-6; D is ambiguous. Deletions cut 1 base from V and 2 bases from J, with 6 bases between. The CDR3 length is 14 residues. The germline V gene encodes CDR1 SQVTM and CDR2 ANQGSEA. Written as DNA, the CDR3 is TGCAGCGTTGAAGGGATCGCTGGGGCCAACGTCCTGACTTTC. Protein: CSVEGIAGANVLTF.

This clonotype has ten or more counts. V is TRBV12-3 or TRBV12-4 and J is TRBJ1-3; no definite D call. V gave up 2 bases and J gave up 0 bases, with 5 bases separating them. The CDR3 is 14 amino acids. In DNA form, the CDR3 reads TGTGCCAGCAGTTTACGGAGCTCTGGAAACACCATATATTTT. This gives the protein CASSLRSSGNTIYF.

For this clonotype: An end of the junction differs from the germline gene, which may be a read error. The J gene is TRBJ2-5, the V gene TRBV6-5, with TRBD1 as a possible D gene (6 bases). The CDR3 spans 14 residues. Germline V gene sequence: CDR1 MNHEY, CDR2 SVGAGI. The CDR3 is CASNKPGQQGTQYF. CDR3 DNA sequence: TGTGCCAGCAATAAACCGGGACAACAAGGGACCCAGTACTTC.